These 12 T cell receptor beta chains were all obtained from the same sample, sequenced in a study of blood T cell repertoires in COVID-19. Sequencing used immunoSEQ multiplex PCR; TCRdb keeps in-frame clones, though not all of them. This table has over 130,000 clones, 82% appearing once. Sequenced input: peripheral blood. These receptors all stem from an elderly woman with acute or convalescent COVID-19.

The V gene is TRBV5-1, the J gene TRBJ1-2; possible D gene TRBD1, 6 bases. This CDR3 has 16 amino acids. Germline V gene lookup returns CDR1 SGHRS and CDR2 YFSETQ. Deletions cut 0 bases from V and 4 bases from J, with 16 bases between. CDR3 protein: CASSLGRDTKSYGYTF. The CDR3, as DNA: TGCGCCAGCAGCTTGGGACGGGACACCAAATCCTATGGCTACACCTTC.

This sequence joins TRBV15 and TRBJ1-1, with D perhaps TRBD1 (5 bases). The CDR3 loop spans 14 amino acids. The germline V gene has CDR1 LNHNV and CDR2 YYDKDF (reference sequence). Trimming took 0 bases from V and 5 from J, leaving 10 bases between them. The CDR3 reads CATSRDRGITEAFF. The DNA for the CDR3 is TGTGCCACCAGCAGAGATCGGGGGATTACTGAAGCTTTCTTT.

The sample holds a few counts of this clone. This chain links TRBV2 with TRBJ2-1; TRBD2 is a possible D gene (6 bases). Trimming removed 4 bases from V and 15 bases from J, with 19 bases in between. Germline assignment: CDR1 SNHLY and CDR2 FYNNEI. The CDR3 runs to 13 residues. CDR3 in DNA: TGTGCCAGCAGTGTGGGGGGTTTCCGGGAACTGTTCTTC. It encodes CASSVGGFRELFF.

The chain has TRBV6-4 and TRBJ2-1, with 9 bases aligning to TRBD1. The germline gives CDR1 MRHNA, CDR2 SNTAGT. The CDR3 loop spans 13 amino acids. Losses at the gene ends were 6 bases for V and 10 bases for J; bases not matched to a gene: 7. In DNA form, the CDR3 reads TGTGCCAGCAGGCTGGGACAGGGAAGCGAGCAGTTCTTC. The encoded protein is CASRLGQGSEQFF.

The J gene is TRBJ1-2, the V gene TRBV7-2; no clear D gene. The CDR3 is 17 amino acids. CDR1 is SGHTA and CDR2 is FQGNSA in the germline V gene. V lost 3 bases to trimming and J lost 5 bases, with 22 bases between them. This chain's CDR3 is CASSFKPPDTRRYGYTF. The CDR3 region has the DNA TGTGCCAGCAGCTTCAAACCGCCCGACACCCGAAGATATGGCTACACCTTC.

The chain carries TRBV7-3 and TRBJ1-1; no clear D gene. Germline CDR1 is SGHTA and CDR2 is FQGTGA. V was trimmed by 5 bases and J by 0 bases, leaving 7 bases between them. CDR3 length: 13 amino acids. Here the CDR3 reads CASSTTLNTEAFF. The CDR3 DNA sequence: TGTGCCAGCAGCACGACATTGAACACTGAAGCTTTCTTT.

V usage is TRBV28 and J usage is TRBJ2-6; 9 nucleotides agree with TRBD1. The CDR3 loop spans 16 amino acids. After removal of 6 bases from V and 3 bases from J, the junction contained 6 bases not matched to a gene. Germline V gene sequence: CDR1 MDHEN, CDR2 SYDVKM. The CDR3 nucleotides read TGTGCCAGCAGGGGGACAGGGAATGGTGGGGCCAACGTCCTGACTTTC. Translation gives CASRGTGNGGANVLTF.

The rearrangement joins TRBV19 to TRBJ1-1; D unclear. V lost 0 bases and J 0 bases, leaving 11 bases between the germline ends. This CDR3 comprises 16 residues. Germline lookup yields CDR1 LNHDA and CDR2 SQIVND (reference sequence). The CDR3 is CASSIENAGMNTEAFF. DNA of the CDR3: TGTGCCAGTAGTATAGAAAACGCAGGAATGAACACTGAAGCTTTCTTT. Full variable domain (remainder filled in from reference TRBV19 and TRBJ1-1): DGGITQSPKYLFRKEGQNVTLSCEQNLNHDAMYWYRQDPGQGLRLIYYSQIVNDFQKGDIAEGYSVSREKKESFPLTVTSAQKNPTAFYLCASSIENAGMNTEAFFGQGTRLTVV.

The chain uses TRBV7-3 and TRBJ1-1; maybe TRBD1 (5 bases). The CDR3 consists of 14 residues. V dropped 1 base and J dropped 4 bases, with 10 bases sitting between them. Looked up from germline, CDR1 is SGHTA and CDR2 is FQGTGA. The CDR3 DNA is TGTGCCAGCAGCTTAATGGGGAGGGGCACTGAAGCTTTCTTT. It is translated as CASSLMGRGTEAFF.

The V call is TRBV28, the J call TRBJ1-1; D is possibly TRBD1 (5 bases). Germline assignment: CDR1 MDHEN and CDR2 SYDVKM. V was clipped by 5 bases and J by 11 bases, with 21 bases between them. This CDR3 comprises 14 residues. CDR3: CASSPYRDGRRAFF. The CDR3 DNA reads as TGTGCCAGCAGTCCATATAGGGACGGGAGGAGGGCTTTCTTT.

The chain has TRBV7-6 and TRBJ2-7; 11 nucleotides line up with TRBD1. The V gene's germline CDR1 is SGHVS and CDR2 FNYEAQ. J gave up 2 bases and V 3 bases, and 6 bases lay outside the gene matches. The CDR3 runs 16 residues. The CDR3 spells CASSLGPGQGAYEQYF. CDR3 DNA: TGTGCCAGCAGCTTGGGACCGGGACAGGGGGCCTACGAGCAGTACTTC.

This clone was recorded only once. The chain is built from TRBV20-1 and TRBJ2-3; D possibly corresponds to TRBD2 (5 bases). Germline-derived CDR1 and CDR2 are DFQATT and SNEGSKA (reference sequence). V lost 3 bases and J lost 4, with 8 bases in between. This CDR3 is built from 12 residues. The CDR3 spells CSASLRADTQYF. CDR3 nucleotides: TGCAGTGCTAGTTTGAGGGCAGATACGCAGTATTTT.